This TCR beta chain was profiled in a study of blood T cells in healthy people across ages. Trimming removed 6 bases from V and 6 bases from J, with 14 bases in between. From germline, CDR1 is MNHNY and CDR2 SVGAGI (reference sequence). The CDR3 spans 13 residues. Sample-barcoded 5' priming and a J-beta primer mix drove a second PCR of about 7 to 12 cycles. MiXCR, run by TCRdb on the 5' RACE reads, gives a single entry per CDR3 protein. Here the sample spans just over 1 million distinct CDR3 sequences, 40% to 55% being singletons. This clonotype was observed a few times. This clonotype originated in a woman aged 60-75 years in good health. The specimen sequenced was blood. The chain couples TRBV6-6 to TRBJ1-2; weak D call: TRBD1 (6 bases). The CDR3 loop reads CASSTGAFDGYTF. In nucleotides, the CDR3 is TGTGCCAGCAGCACGGGGGCGTTTGATGGCTACACCTTC.